A selection of T cell receptor beta chains follows, all from one sample in a study of blood T cell repertoires in COVID-19. Clones were read by immunoSEQ multiplex PCR, and TCRdb kept only the in-frame ones, dropping some. The profile shows 200,000 to 250,000 clones, less than 85% of them singletons. Input material: peripheral blood. These receptors originate from a woman older than 75 with acute or convalescent COVID-19. Each CDR3 is given with its conserved first and last residue. The size field is filled for only some rows; it gives once, few, many or a size class.

TRBJ1-2 - TRBV5-8 CASSFNPPRGYTF
TRBJ1-1 - TRBV30 CAWSLPQGLVTEAFF
TRBJ1-1 - TRBV7-6 CASSLGLGNTEAFF
TRBJ1-6 - TRBV7-2 CASSLEGGSYNSPLHF
TRBJ2-7 - TRBV19 CASSARDSRSYEQYF
TRBJ1-2 once TRBV28 CASSFTIGQGEYGYTF
TRBJ1-2 - TRBV12-3/TRBV12-4 CASSSTGNFGYTF
TRBJ1-6 - TRBV3-1/TRBV3-2 CASSQQGGSPLHF
TRBJ1-1 - TRBV2 CASSGQFATEAFF
TRBJ2-7 few TRBV3-1/TRBV3-2 CASSVWTSPHEQYF
TRBJ2-7 - TRBV15 CATSRGGARTGGVYEQYF
TRBJ1-1 once TRBV19 CASSTGLSSTEAFF
TRBJ1-4 - TRBV5-4 CASSTRGPVEKLFF
TRBJ2-1 - TRBV4-2 CASSHPSVGGGVQEQFF
TRBJ2-5 - TRBV5-1 CASSLVGTSGQETQYF
TRBJ2-1 - TRBV3-1/TRBV3-2 CASSVSGGYNEQFF
TRBJ1-1 - TRBV27 CASSPPTGFNTEAFF
TRBJ2-1 - TRBV5-1 CASSAGLADNEQFF
TRBJ1-2 - TRBV14 CASSQARPLGTAAYTF
TRBJ2-7 - TRBV6-1 CASSEEGTGTGAGEQYF
TRBJ2-3 - TRBV9 CASSVDPAGGPTDTQYF
TRBJ2-7 - TRBV7-9 CASSRSSGSYEQYF
TRBJ1-2 - TRBV4-3 CASSQEVQGISGYTF
TRBJ1-6 - TRBV19 CASSSAGKHNSPLHF
TRBJ1-3 - TRBV3-1/TRBV3-2 CASSRARGGIGNTIYF
TRBJ2-3 - TRBV11-3 CASSLKVEGQYF
TRBJ2-7 - TRBV7-3 CASSLGTGGLSSYEQYF
TRBJ1-4 - TRBV19 CASTTRNEKLFF
TRBJ2-1 few TRBV7-2 CASSLIGGREQFF
TRBJ1-1 - TRBV14 CASSQSLAGGPEAFF
TRBJ2-1 - TRBV4-1 CASSQDPRQGYNEQFF
TRBJ1-5 - TRBV19 CASSRPTGGNQPQHF
TRBJ2-7 - TRBV20-1 CSAAGSYEQYF
TRBJ1-5 - TRBV30 CAWSRTDSSNQPQHF
TRBJ2-5 - TRBV9 CASSVGRGGNQETQYF
TRBJ2-4 few TRBV6-5 CARAGGFAKNIQYF
TRBJ1-2 - TRBV10-3 CAISVGDSFTGYTF
TRBJ1-1 - TRBV14 CASSHTTGAQAFF
TRBJ2-3 - TRBV9 CASSIGQMVTDTQYF
TRBJ1-1 - TRBV19 CASSRGQGMNTEAFF
TRBJ1-2 - TRBV7-2 CASSLNRGQAGYTF
TRBJ1-4 - TRBV5-1 CASSLERTGRKLFF
TRBJ1-2 few TRBV5-1 CASSLGQGPYGYTF
TRBJ2-2 once TRBV5-1 CASSTSGGARTGELFF
TRBJ1-6 - TRBV28 CASSFPTGLGSPLHF
TRBJ2-5 - TRBV5-1 CASSPGLAVETQYF
TRBJ1-2 - TRBV5-1 CASSLVSGEYGYTF
TRBJ2-5 - TRBV7-2 CASSLVPEETQYF
TRBJ2-2 few TRBV7-6 CASSSGQGVGELFF
TRBJ1-2 - TRBV28 CASSSSPMRGYTF
TRBJ1-1 - TRBV9 CASSVGYGGTPTTEAFF
TRBJ1-2 - TRBV7-3 CASSSETGLGYTF
TRBJ2-1 - TRBV20-1 CSGGGKHEQFF
TRBJ1-4 - TRBV5-1 CASSLSRSATNEKLFF